A single sample is the source of the 14 T cell receptor beta chains below, sequenced in a study of OX40 agonist ivuxolimab in advanced cancers. Produced via immunoSEQ multiplex PCR; TCRdb's table is partial and in-frame only. This table holds about 59,000 clones, approximately 87% found once. The sample here was CD4+ or CD8+ T cells sorted from blood, taken in a trial of the OX40 agonist ivuxolimab. These receptors were collected from an adult with an advanced solid tumor such as melanoma, head and neck, liver or kidney cancer.

This clone has just one count. The V call is TRBV18, the J call TRBJ2-3; 8 nucleotides match TRBD1. With V trimmed by 3 bases and J by 4 bases, 6 bases remained unmatched. The CDR3 totals 15 residues. Germline loops: CDR1 KGHSH, CDR2 LQKENI. CDR3 sequence reads: CASSPAGGPADTQYF. DNA of the CDR3: TGTGCCAGCTCACCGGCAGGGGGCCCCGCAGATACGCAGTATTTT.

The chain's CDR3 is CASSQLWGQAGPPQYF. DNA of the CDR3: TGCGCCAGCAGCCAGCTTTGGGGACAGGCCGGTCCGCCCCAGTACTTC. This chain joins TRBV4-1 and TRBJ2-5, with 8 positions matching TRBD1. V gave up 3 bases and J gave up 9 bases; unmatched junction bases: 15. The germline CDR1 and CDR2 sequences are MGHRA and YSYEKL. The CDR3 sequence is 16 residues long.

The chain carries TRBV10-2 and TRBJ2-2; D is uncertain. V shed 9 bases and J shed 6 bases, with 17 bases lying between them. CDR3 length equals 14 residues. Per the germline V gene, CDR1 is WSHSY and CDR2 is SAAADI. In DNA, the CDR3 is TGCGCCAGTAGGAAAGAATCTCTCGCCGGGGAGCTGTTTTTT. This translates into CASRKESLAGELFF.

This clone turned up a few times. The J gene is TRBJ2-1, the V gene TRBV27; 8 nucleotides line up with TRBD1. J lost 3 bases, V lost 4 bases, and 2 bases had no gene match. The CDR3 extends over 14 amino acids. Germline lookup yields CDR1 MNHEY and CDR2 SMNVEV (reference sequence). The CDR3 here is CASSSDRDYNEQFF. The CDR3 nucleotides are TGTGCCAGCAGTTCGGACAGGGACTACAATGAGCAGTTCTTC.

V is TRBV21-1 and J is TRBJ1-2. TRBV21-1 is a pseudogene segment. The CDR3 covers 10 residues. The CDR3 DNA is TGTGCCAGCAGAAAAAGCGGCTACACCTTC. Residues: CASRKSGYTF.

This rearrangement joins TRBV28 to TRBJ2-3; 9 bases fit TRBD2. CDR1 is MDHEN and CDR2 is SYDVKM in the germline V gene. This CDR3 has 16 amino acids. Unmatched junction bases numbered 11, after V lost 2 bases and J lost 8 bases. The CDR3 is CASSLASSGRTSTQYF. The CDR3 DNA follows: TGTGCCAGCAGTTTAGCCTCCAGCGGGAGGACCTCTACGCAGTATTTT.

This sequence joins TRBV5-4 and TRBJ1-2, with 7 bases lining up with TRBD1. The ends lost 0 bases at V and 2 bases at J; junction bases unmatched: 1. The germline V gene encodes CDR1 SGHNT and CDR2 YYREEE (reference sequence). The CDR3 runs 14 residues. The CDR3 reads CASSLVGQNYGYTF. CDR3 sequence (DNA): TGTGCCAGCAGCTTGGTGGGACAGAACTATGGCTACACCTTC.

V and J are TRBV7-9 and TRBJ1-1; D is undetermined. V was shortened by 6 bases and J by 0 bases, with 11 bases between the two germline ends. Germline V gene sequence: CDR1 SEHNR, CDR2 FQNEAQ (reference sequence). The CDR3 has 14 amino acids. The CDR3 DNA reads as TGTGCCAGCAGTCCCTTGGGAATGAACACTGAAGCTTTCTTT. Its translation: CASSPLGMNTEAFF.

V gene TRBV30 combines with J gene TRBJ2-6; D is unclear. This CDR3 comprises 15 residues. The V end lost 5 bases, the J end lost 1 base, and 12 bases lay between the germline ends. The V gene's germline CDR1 is GTSNPN and CDR2 SVGIG (reference sequence). The CDR3 spells CAWSESRSGANVLTF. The CDR3 DNA sequence: TGTGCCTGGTCCGAAAGCCGTTCTGGGGCCAACGTCCTGACTTTC.

As DNA, the CDR3 is TGTGCCAGCAGACTGAGCCATACGCAGTATTTT. Its translation is CASRLSHTQYF. This chain links TRBV11-2 with TRBJ2-3; D uncertain. V was clipped by 6 bases and J by 7 bases, with 8 bases between them. The CDR3 contains 11 residues. CDR1 and CDR2 (germline): SGHAT, FQNNGV.

The chain recombines TRBV10-2 with TRBJ1-6; unclear D gene. Between the trimmed V and J ends, which lost 3 bases and 0 bases, there was a span of 12 bases. Germline V gives CDR1 WSHSY, CDR2 SAAADI. The CDR3 extends over 17 amino acids. The CDR3 loop reads CASSDPPGASYNSPLHF. The CDR3 nucleotides are TGCGCCAGCAGTGACCCCCCTGGCGCCTCCTATAATTCACCCCTCCACTTT.

The chain is built from TRBV21-1 and TRBJ2-1; TRBD1 was called by the table and not checked on the DNA. TRBV21-1 constitutes a pseudogene. The CDR3 runs to 16 residues. This CDR3 reads CASSATQGMLWNEQFF. The CDR3, as DNA: TGTGCCAGCAGTGCTACACAGGGAATGTTGTGGAATGAGCAGTTCTTC.

The chain couples TRBV7-9 to TRBJ1-1; D is unresolved. CDR1 SEHNR and CDR2 FQNEAQ come from the germline V gene (reference sequence). The germline V and J ends were trimmed by 1 base and 6 bases, with 12 bases remaining between them. This CDR3 is built from 14 residues. The CDR3 reads CASSLVIKGPEAFF. CDR3 nucleotides: TGTGCCAGCAGCTTAGTAATAAAAGGCCCTGAAGCTTTCTTT.

This clone has just one count. The CDR3 loop reads CASSLAASGGYEQYF. In nucleotides, the CDR3 is TGTGCCAGCAGCTTAGCGGCTAGCGGGGGCTACGAGCAGTACTTC. This chain links TRBV7-7 with TRBJ2-7, with 10 bases aligning to TRBD2. Germline CDR1 SSHAT, CDR2 FNYEAQ (reference sequence). CDR3 length: 15 amino acids. The J segment lost 3 bases and the V segment lost 0 bases, leaving 2 bases of the junction unmatched.